A single sample gave rise to the 27 T cell receptor beta chains below, sequenced in a study of blood T cell repertoires in COVID-19. The table came from immunoSEQ multiplex PCR; TCRdb's copy has only in-frame clones and leaves some out. The sample contains under 200,000 clones, roughly four fifths of which appear only once. The sequenced sample consisted of peripheral blood. These receptors were obtained from a man in his 70s with active or convalescent COVID-19.

This clone was seen more than once but under ten times. V gene TRBV2 combines with J gene TRBJ1-4; 9 nucleotides line up with TRBD1. Germline V lookup: CDR1 SNHLY, CDR2 FYNNEI. CDR3 length equals 14 residues. J was trimmed by 6 bases and V by 7 bases; bases with no gene match: 6. CDR3 residues: CASTMDRGDEKLFF. The CDR3 bases are TGTGCCAGCACTATGGACAGGGGAGATGAAAAACTGTTTTTT.

The V and J genes are TRBV11-2 and TRBJ2-2, with D uncertain. The CDR3 contains 12 residues. V lost 3 bases and J 4 bases, leaving 3 bases between the germline ends. The V gene's germline CDR1 is SGHAT and CDR2 FQNNGV. CDR3 amino acids: CASSFITGELFF. The CDR3 DNA follows: TGTGCCAGCAGCTTTATCACCGGGGAGCTGTTTTTT.

The J gene is TRBJ2-6, the V gene TRBV18; the D is unclear. V lost 6 bases and J 0 bases, leaving 6 bases between the germline ends. The CDR3 runs to 14 residues. Germline loops: CDR1 KGHSH, CDR2 LQKENI. CDR3 sequence (DNA): TGTGCCAGCTCGCCGGGCTCTGGGGCCAACGTCCTGACTTTC. It codes for CASSPGSGANVLTF.

V usage is TRBV5-1 and J usage is TRBJ2-2; 7 bases map to TRBD1. The V gene end was trimmed by 7 bases and the J gene end by 1 base; junction bases not matched to a gene: 4. Germline CDR1 is SGHRS and CDR2 is YFSETQ. This CDR3 region has 14 residues. The CDR3 coding sequence is TGCGCCAGCTGCAGGACAGGGAACACCGGGGAGCTGTTTTTT. It is translated as CASCRTGNTGELFF.

There are a few counts of this clone. The chain carries TRBV11-2 and TRBJ1-1; D is undetermined. V shed 3 bases and J shed 4 bases, with 12 bases lying between them. The CDR3 spans 14 residues. The germline gives CDR1 SGHAT, CDR2 FQNNGV. The CDR3: CASSLGGRVTEAFF. The CDR3 DNA is TGTGCCAGCAGCTTGGGAGGGCGAGTCACTGAAGCTTTCTTT.

The CDR3 region is CASSEDRVSGELFF. Written as DNA, the CDR3 is TGTGCCAGCAGCGAAGACAGGGTGTCCGGGGAGCTGTTTTTT. The chain employs TRBV7-8 and TRBJ2-2; TRBD1 matches 7 bases. The CDR3 covers 14 residues. CDR1 and CDR2 (germline): SGHVS, FQNEAQ. V lost 5 bases to trimming and J lost 6 bases; unmatched junction nucleotides: 6.

The V call is TRBV27, the J call TRBJ1-5, with D unresolved. In germline, CDR1 is MNHEY, CDR2 SMNVEV (reference sequence). Trimming took off 2 bases at V and 7 bases at J, with 9 bases between the two ends. The CDR3 is 13 residues long. The CDR3 is CASSLGGRQPQHF. The CDR3 nucleotides read TGTGCCAGCAGTTTAGGCGGGAGGCAGCCCCAGCATTTT.

The chain carries TRBV19 and TRBJ2-7; a weak D match, TRBD1 (6 bases). Germline CDR1 is LNHDA and CDR2 is SQIVND (reference sequence). The CDR3 runs to 11 residues. V was pared by 5 bases and J by 10 bases, with 12 bases between. CDR3 protein: CASSATGYQYF. The CDR3 nucleotides read TGTGCCAGTAGTGCAACAGGGTACCAGTACTTC.

The V and J genes are TRBV28 and TRBJ1-4, with 10 bases fitting TRBD1. This CDR3 is 17 amino acids long. With V trimmed by 7 bases and J by 6 bases, 14 bases remained unmatched. CDR1 is MDHEN and CDR2 is SYDVKM in the germline V gene. The CDR3 is CASTVSTGGLGYEKLFF. The CDR3, as DNA: TGTGCCAGCACCGTCTCGACAGGGGGCCTCGGCTATGAAAAACTGTTTTTT.

The V gene is TRBV9, the J gene TRBJ1-2; D perhaps matches TRBD1 (5 bases). This CDR3 is built from 14 residues. V gave up 4 bases and J gave up 0 bases, with 10 bases separating them. Germline V gene lookup returns CDR1 SGDLS and CDR2 YYNGEE. Written as DNA, the CDR3 is TGTGCCAGCAGCACCGGACACACTAACTATGGCTACACCTTC. Protein: CASSTGHTNYGYTF.

This chain uses TRBV15 with TRBJ2-1; 10 bases match TRBD2. Germline V gene data show CDR1 as LNHNV and CDR2 as YYDKDF (reference sequence). V trimming: 1 base; J trimming: 8 bases; junction bases outside the gene matches: 8. This CDR3 is 16 amino acids long. CDR3 sequence reads: CATSRGGTSVFDEQFF. The CDR3 nucleotides read TGTGCCACCAGCAGAGGAGGGACTAGCGTATTTGATGAGCAGTTCTTC.

In this sample, this clone turned up once. The V and J genes are TRBV5-1 and TRBJ1-1, with a weak D call TRBD1 (6 bases). This CDR3 is 14 amino acids long. Trimming took off 4 bases at V and 4 bases at J, with 14 bases between the two ends. In germline, CDR1 is SGHRS, CDR2 YFSETQ. CDR3 in amino acids: CASSEQGPGTEAFF. CDR3 nucleotide sequence: TGCGCCAGCAGCGAACAGGGTCCTGGCACTGAAGCTTTCTTT.

This rearrangement joins TRBV4-3 to TRBJ1-2, with 10 positions matching TRBD1. CDR1 LGHNA and CDR2 YSLEER come from the germline V gene. This CDR3 is 16 amino acids long. With V trimmed by 3 bases and J by 0 bases, 4 bases remained unmatched. In DNA form, the CDR3 reads TGCGCCAGCAGCCAGGGGACAGGGGAGCCTAACTATGGCTACACCTTC. This codes for CASSQGTGEPNYGYTF.

The CDR3 protein is CASSPAGGQREKLFF. CDR3 DNA: TGTGCCAGCAGTCCAGCGGGGGGCCAAAGGGAAAAACTGTTTTTT. The chain has TRBV27 and TRBJ1-4; D is perhaps TRBD1 (6 bases). Trimming stripped 5 bases from V and 8 bases from J, with 18 bases between. CDR1 and CDR2 (germline): MNHEY, SMNVEV (reference sequence). The CDR3 covers 15 residues. The entire variable domain, with the rest obtained from reference TRBV27 and TRBJ1-4, is as follows: EAQVTQNPRYLITVTGKKLTVTCSQNMNHEYMSWYRQDPGLGLRQIYYSMNVEVTDKGDVPEGYKVSRKEKRNFPLILESPSPNQTSLYFCASSPAGGQREKLFFGSGTQLSVL.

The V and J genes are TRBV27 and TRBJ2-2; 7 bases match TRBD1. Per germline, CDR1 MNHEY and CDR2 SMNVEV (reference sequence). CDR3 length equals 15 residues. The J segment lost 3 bases and the V segment lost 6 bases, leaving 7 bases of the junction unmatched. CDR3 nucleotide sequence: TGTGCCAGCAGGCCCCGGGACAGATACACCGGGGAGCTGTTTTTT. Translated, it gives CASRPRDRYTGELFF.

The chain carries TRBV11-2 and TRBJ1-5, with D perhaps matching TRBD1 (5 bases). This CDR3 spans 17 amino acids. Trimming removed 4 bases at V and 0 bases at J, with 16 bases between. From germline, CDR1 is SGHAT and CDR2 FQNNGV. The CDR3 region is CASSSGRDSYSNQPQHF. For the CDR3, the DNA is TGTGCCAGCAGCTCCGGGAGGGACTCGTATAGCAATCAGCCCCAGCATTTT.

The J gene is TRBJ1-6, the V gene TRBV19, with 7 bases identical to TRBD1. CDR3 length: 16 amino acids. The V segment lost 3 bases and the J segment 4 bases; nucleotides outside the gene matches: 6. Germline CDR1 reads LNHDA; CDR2 reads SQIVND (reference sequence). Here the CDR3 DNA reads TGTGCCAGTAGTATTGGGAACAGGGGTTATAATTCACCCCTCCACTTT. Translating gives CASSIGNRGYNSPLHF.

The chain carries TRBV9 and TRBJ2-1; a possible D gene is TRBD1 (5 bases). Per germline, CDR1 SGDLS and CDR2 YYNGEE. The ends were cut back, 0 bases at V and 0 bases at J, with 7 bases in the middle. The CDR3 is 15 residues long. In DNA, the CDR3 is TGTGCCAGCAGCGTAGTACAGGACTCCTACAATGAGCAGTTCTTC. Its translation: CASSVVQDSYNEQFF.

V and J are TRBV7-8 and TRBJ2-3; TRBD2 matches 14 bases. Germline V gives CDR1 SGHVS, CDR2 FQNEAQ. There are 14 residues in the CDR3. CDR3 sequence: CASGLAGDLDTQYF. In nucleotides, the CDR3 is TGTGCTTCGGGACTAGCGGGAGATTTGGATACGCAGTATTTT. The whole variable domain, remainder taken from reference TRBV7-8 and TRBJ2-3, is GAGVSQSPRYKVAKRGQDVALRCDPISGHVSLFWYQQALGQGPEFLTYFQNEAQLDKSGLPSDRFFAERPEGSVSTLKIQRTQQEDSAVYLCASGLAGDLDTQYFGPGTRLTVL.

The V and J genes are TRBV6-2 or TRBV6-3 and TRBJ1-1; 10 bases map to TRBD1. J lost 4 bases, V lost 2 bases, and 13 bases had no gene match. Germline lookup yields CDR1 MNHEY and CDR2 SVGEGT. This CDR3 has 18 residues. CDR3 sequence reads: CASSYRPKDRGGTTEAFF. In DNA, the CDR3 is TGTGCCAGCAGTTACCGCCCGAAGGACAGGGGGGGGACCACTGAAGCTTTCTTT.

This chain links TRBV27 with TRBJ2-7; 7 bases map to TRBD1. The germline gives CDR1 MNHEY, CDR2 SMNVEV (reference sequence). The CDR3 has 14 residues. V was pared by 2 bases and J by 2 bases, with 3 bases of the junction left unmatched. CDR3 nucleotide sequence: TGTGCCAGCAGTTTAATTGGGACAGCCTACGAGCAGTACTTC. Amino acids: CASSLIGTAYEQYF.

The chain links TRBV11-2 to TRBJ1-2; no firm D call. The CDR3 length is 16 residues. Per germline, CDR1 SGHAT and CDR2 FQNNGV. Between the trimmed V and J ends, which lost 4 bases and 5 bases, there was a span of 20 bases. The CDR3 reads CASSSSREVFGYGYTF. DNA for the CDR3: TGTGCCAGCAGCTCGTCGAGGGAGGTTTTTGGGTATGGCTACACCTTC.

Details on this clone: Germline is not matched at one junction end, which may reflect a read error. The genes are TRBV7-9 and TRBJ1-2, with TRBD1 matching over 7 bases. Per germline, CDR1 SEHNR and CDR2 FQNEAQ (reference sequence). The CDR3 has 14 residues. The CDR3 loop is CASSSGQDNYDYTF. The CDR3 DNA reads TGTGCCAGCAGCAGCGGACAGGACAACTATGACTACACCTTC.

The chain has TRBV18 and TRBJ1-2; TRBD1 aligns across 10 bases. The CDR3 sequence is 16 residues long. The V gene's germline CDR1 is KGHSH and CDR2 LQKENI. With V trimmed by 3 bases and J by 5 bases, 9 bases remained unmatched. The CDR3 here is CASSPGTGTGVYGYTF. CDR3 nucleotides: TGTGCCAGCTCACCTGGGACCGGGACAGGGGTTTATGGCTACACCTTC.

V and J are TRBV5-6 and TRBJ1-4; possible D gene TRBD1, 5 bases. Germline V CDR1 and CDR2: SGHDT, YYEEEE. Trimming shortened V by 0 bases and J by 8 bases, and 8 bases separated the two germline ends. This CDR3 is built from 13 residues. CDR3 region: CASSLARGEKLFF. CDR3 in DNA: TGTGCCAGCAGCTTGGCTCGGGGGGAAAAACTGTTTTTT.

The genes are TRBV6-2 or TRBV6-3 and TRBJ1-1; no clear D gene. Germline loops: CDR1 MNHEY, CDR2 SVGEGT. The CDR3 consists of 15 residues. Trimming took 6 bases from V and 1 from J, leaving 15 bases between them. The CDR3 reads CASSLSGERNTEAFF. CDR3 DNA: TGTGCCAGCAGCCTAAGTGGGGAGCGGAACACTGAAGCTTTCTTT.

The table lists this clone with a count of one. The chain recombines TRBV7-9 with TRBJ1-4; D ambiguous. Germline assignment: CDR1 SEHNR and CDR2 FQNEAQ (reference sequence). The CDR3 extends over 14 amino acids. Trimming shortened V by 1 base and J by 5 bases, and 8 bases separated the two germline ends. The CDR3 nucleotides read TGTGCCAGCAGCTTAGTCGCGGTCAATGAAAAACTGTTTTTT. This gives the protein CASSLVAVNEKLFF.